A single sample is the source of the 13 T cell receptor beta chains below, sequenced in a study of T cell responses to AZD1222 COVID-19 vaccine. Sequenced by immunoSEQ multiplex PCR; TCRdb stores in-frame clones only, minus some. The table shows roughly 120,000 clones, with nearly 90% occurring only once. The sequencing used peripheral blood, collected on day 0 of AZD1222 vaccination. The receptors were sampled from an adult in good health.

CDR3 nucleotides: TGTGCCAGTAGGACCCGAAGTAGCGGGGGGGCCAATGAGCAGTTCTTC. It is translated as CASRTRSSGGANEQFF. This chain uses TRBV19 with TRBJ2-1; 11 bases are a match to TRBD2. The junction had 10 bases not matched to a gene; V was cut back by 6 bases and J by 6 bases. From germline, CDR1 is LNHDA and CDR2 SQIVND (reference sequence). The CDR3 runs 16 residues.

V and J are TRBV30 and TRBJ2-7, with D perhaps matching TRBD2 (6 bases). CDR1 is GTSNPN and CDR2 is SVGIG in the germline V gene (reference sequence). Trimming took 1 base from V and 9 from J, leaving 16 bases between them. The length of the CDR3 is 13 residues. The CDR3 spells CAWSAHPGSRQYF. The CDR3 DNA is TGTGCCTGGAGTGCCCATCCCGGGAGCCGGCAGTACTTC.

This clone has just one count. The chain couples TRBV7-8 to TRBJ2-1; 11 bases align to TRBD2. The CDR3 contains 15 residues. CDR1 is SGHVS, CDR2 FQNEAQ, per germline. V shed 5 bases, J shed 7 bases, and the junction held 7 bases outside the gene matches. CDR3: CASSLVAGGPNEQFF. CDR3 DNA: TGTGCCAGCAGCCTCGTAGCGGGGGGGCCGAATGAGCAGTTCTTC.

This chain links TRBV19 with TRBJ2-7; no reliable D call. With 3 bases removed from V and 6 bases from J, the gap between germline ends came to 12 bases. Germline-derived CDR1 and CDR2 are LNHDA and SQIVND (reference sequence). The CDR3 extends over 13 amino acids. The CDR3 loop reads CASSISTMGEQYF. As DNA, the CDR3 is TGTGCCAGTAGTATTTCAACCATGGGCGAGCAGTACTTC.

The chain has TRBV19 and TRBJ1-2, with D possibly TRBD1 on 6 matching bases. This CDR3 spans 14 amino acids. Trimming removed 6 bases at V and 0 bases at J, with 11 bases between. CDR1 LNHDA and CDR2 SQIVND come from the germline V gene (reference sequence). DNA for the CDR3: TGTGCCAGTAGAACAGACAGGCCTAACTATGGCTACACCTTC. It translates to CASRTDRPNYGYTF.

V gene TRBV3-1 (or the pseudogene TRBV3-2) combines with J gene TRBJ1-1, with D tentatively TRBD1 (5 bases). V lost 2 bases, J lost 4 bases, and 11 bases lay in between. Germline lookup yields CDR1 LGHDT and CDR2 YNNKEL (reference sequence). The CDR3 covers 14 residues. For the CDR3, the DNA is TGTGCCAGCAGCCAAAAGGGCACAGGCACTGAAGCTTTCTTT. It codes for CASSQKGTGTEAFF.

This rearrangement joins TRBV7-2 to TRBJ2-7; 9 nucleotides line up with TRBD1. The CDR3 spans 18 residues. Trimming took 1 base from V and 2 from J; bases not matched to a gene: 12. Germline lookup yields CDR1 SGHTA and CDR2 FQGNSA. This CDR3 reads CASSLDKPGTGSPYEQYF. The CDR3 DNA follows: TGTGCCAGCAGCTTAGACAAACCCGGGACAGGGAGCCCCTACGAGCAGTACTTC. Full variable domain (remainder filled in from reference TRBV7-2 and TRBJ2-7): GAGVSQSPSNKVTEKGKDVELRCDPISGHTALYWYRQSLGQGLEFLIYFQGNSAPDKSGLPSDRFSAERTGGSVSTLTIQRTQQEDSAVYLCASSLDKPGTGSPYEQYFGPGTRLTVT.

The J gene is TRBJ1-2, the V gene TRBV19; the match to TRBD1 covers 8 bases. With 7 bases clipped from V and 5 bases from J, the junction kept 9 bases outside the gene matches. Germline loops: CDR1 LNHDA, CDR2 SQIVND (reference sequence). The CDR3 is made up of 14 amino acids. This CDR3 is CASKPTGVWYGYTF. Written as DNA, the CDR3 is TGTGCCAGTAAACCGACAGGGGTTTGGTATGGCTACACCTTC. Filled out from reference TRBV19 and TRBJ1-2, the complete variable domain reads DGGITQSPKYLFRKEGQNVTLSCEQNLNHDAMYWYRQDPGQGLRLIYYSQIVNDFQKGDIAEGYSVSREKKESFPLTVTSAQKNPTAFYLCASKPTGVWYGYTFGSGTRLTVV.

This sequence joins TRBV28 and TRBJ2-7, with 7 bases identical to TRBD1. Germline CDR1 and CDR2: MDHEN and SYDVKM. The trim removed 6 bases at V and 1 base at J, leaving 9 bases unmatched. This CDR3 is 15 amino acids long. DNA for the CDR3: TGTGCCAGCAGCACCCCAGGGGGTCCTTCCTACGAGCAGTACTTC. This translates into CASSTPGGPSYEQYF.

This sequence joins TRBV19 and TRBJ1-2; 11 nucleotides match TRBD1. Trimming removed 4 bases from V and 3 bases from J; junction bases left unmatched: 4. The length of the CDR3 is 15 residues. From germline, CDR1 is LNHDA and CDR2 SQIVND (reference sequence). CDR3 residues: CASSTRTGGYYGYTF. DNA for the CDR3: TGTGCCAGTAGTACCCGGACAGGGGGCTACTATGGCTACACCTTC.

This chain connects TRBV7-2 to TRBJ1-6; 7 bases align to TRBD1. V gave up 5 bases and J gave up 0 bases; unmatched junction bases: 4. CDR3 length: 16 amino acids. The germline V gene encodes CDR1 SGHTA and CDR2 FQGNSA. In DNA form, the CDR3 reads TGTGCCAGCAGCGCCCGACAGGGCTCCTATAATTCACCCCTCCACTTT. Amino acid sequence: CASSARQGSYNSPLHF.

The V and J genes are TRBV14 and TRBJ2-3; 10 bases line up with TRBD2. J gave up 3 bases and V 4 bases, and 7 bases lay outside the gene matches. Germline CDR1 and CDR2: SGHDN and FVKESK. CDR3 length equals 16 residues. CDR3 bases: TGTGCCAGCAGCCCCAGAGCGGGGGGGGCGACAGATACGCAGTATTTT. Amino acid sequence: CASSPRAGGATDTQYF.

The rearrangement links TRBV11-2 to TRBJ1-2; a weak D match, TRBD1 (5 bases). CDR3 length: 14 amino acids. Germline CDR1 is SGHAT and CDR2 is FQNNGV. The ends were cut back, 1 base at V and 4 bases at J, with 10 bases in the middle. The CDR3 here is CASSLGGEGYGYTF. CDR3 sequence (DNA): TGTGCCAGCAGCTTAGGGGGGGAAGGCTATGGCTACACCTTC.